This T cell receptor beta chain came from a study of shared clonotypes between healthy human individuals. Study-wide findings and caveats: In this cohort, only blood was sampled, and tissue repertoires likely differ. Rarefaction demonstrated incomplete sorted-subset sequencing despite large depth.

V gave up 8 bases and J gave up 4 bases; unmatched junction bases: 9. Germline values: CDR1 SNHLY, CDR2 FYNNEI. The CDR3 extends over 14 amino acids. This table comes from immunoSEQ multiplex PCR, and its TCRdb copy is limited to in-frame clones, with some not included. In the table there are under 2.5 million clones, around 90% of which are singletons. Comments on this clone: Antigen specificity is unknown.

All donors qualified as healthy HIV-negative adults and had experienced no recent acute infections or vaccinations. It was into CD45RA+ naive and CD45RA-negative memory subsets that the CD4+ cells were split. This TCR was sampled from a man between 18 and 29 years old in good health. Some clones in this sample may be carry-over from other donors' samples. Sequenced material: naive CD4+ T cells from PBMCs. This sample's subset: CD45RA+ positively selected. The gene calls are TRBV2 and TRBJ2-7; TRBD1 matches 9 bases. The CDR3 reads CASGKQGAGYEQYF. Here the CDR3 DNA reads TGTGCCAGCGGAAAACAGGGGGCGGGATACGAGCAGTACTTC.